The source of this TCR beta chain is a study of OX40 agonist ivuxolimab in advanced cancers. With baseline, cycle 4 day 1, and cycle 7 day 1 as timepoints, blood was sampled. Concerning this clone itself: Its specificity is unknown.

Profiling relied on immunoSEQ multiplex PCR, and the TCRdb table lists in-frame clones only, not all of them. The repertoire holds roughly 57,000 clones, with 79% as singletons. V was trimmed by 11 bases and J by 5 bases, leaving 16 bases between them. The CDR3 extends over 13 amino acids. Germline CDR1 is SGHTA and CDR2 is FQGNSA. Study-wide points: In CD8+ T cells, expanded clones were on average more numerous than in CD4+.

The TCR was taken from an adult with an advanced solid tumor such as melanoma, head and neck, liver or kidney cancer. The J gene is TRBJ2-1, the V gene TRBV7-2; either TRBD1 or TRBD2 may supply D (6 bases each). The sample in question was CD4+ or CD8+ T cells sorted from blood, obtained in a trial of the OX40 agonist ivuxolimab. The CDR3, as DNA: TGTGCCGGAGGGGGGCGCGCACACAATGAGCAGTTCTTC. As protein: CAGGGRAHNEQFF.